These 2 T cell receptor beta chains originate from one sample sequenced in a study of blood T cell repertoires in COVID-19. Some clones are missing from TCRdb's copy, which holds only in-frame ones; the method was immunoSEQ multiplex PCR. The sample carries about 380,000 clones, approximately 90% recorded once. The sequenced sample consisted of PBMCs or T cells enriched from blood (not recorded which). These receptors were taken from a woman aged 18-29 years who had recovered from COVID-19.

The chain combines TRBV5-1 with TRBJ2-1; TRBD2 is a possible D gene (6 bases). The CDR3 is 15 residues long. Germline V lookup: CDR1 SGHRS, CDR2 YFSETQ. V lost 7 bases and J lost 5, with 19 bases in between. The CDR3 is CASCSGVVKDNEQFF. CDR3 nucleotides: TGCGCCAGCTGTTCGGGGGTCGTTAAGGACAATGAGCAGTTCTTC.

This clone was observed a single time. The chain recombines TRBV30 with TRBJ1-2, with D tentatively TRBD1 (6 bases). This CDR3 has 13 residues. The V gene's germline CDR1 is GTSNPN and CDR2 SVGIG (reference sequence). V shed 3 bases and J shed 2 bases, with 10 bases lying between them. CDR3 sequence reads: CAWSDQGNYGYTF. In DNA, the CDR3 is TGTGCCTGGAGCGACCAGGGGAACTATGGCTACACCTTC.